This TCR beta chain was sequenced during a study of control samples from healthy donors and cancer patients (dated by TCRdb to about 2020). The method was the immunoSEQ multiplex PCR assay. The clones in this table, taken by TCRdb from immuneACCESS, are in-frame only. Not every clone is retained; where verified, under half of the shortfall comes from an unresolved V gene, and the cause of the rest is unknown. The sample table records 390,000 or so clones; about 93% of these occur just once. The ten biggest clones cover 5% to 7% of the sample. The CDR3 starts with the cysteine, ends with the phenylalanine, and has 16 residues. This entry keeps only the CDR3 DNA: 48 bases, framed from base 1. From the germline V gene, CDR1 is SGHVS and CDR2 is FQNEAQ. V and J are truncated by 1 base and 0 bases respectively, leaving an intervening sequence of 12 bases. On this clone: Its antigen is currently not known. No clone much larger than this one lies a single base away; base qualities are absent.

Sequenced input: PBMCs. The rearranged segments are TRBV7-8 and TRBJ1-1, with a tentative D gene TRBD1 over 5 matching bases. This receptor was taken from a man aged 35-49 years with head and neck cancer. For the CDR3, the sequence is CASSLVRGGLNTEAFF. The nucleotides read TGTGCCAGCAGCTTAGTTAGGGGCGGGCTGAACACTGAAGCTTTCTTT.